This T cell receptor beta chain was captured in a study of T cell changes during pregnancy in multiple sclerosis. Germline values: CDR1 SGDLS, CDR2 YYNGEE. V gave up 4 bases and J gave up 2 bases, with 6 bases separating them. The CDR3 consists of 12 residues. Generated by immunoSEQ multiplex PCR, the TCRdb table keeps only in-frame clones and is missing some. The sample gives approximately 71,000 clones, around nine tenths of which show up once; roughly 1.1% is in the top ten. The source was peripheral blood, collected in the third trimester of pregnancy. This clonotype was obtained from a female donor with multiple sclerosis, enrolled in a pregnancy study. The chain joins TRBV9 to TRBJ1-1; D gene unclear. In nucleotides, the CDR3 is TGTGCCAGCAGCAACTCTAACACTGAAGCTTTCTTT. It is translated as CASSNSNTEAFF.